This T cell receptor beta chain was retrieved from a study of T cells in narcolepsy. For this clone: What it binds is unknown.

CDR3 length: 15 amino acids. V was pared by 1 base and J by 4 bases, with 11 bases between. Germline V gene data show CDR1 as SGHTA and CDR2 as FQGNSA. Study-wide results and limits: Comparing one patient's CSF and blood CD4+ clonotypes highlighted HCRT- and TRIB2-specific autoreactive clonotypes. Healthy controls reportedly lacked the autoreactive clonotypes serially found in patients' blood.

TCRdb's table, derived via immunoSEQ multiplex PCR, lists solely in-frame clones and lacks some. The sample lists under 35,000 clones; roughly 83% were seen once. The sample comprised CD45RA- memory CD4+ T cells from PBMCs. The chain uses TRBV7-2 and TRBJ2-1, with D perhaps assigned TRBD1 or TRBD2 (6 bases each). This sequence was found in a human donor with narcolepsy. For the CDR3, the DNA is TGTGCCAGCAGCTTAGGGAGGGGGGTGTACAATGAGCAGTTCTTC. Translation gives CASSLGRGVYNEQFF.